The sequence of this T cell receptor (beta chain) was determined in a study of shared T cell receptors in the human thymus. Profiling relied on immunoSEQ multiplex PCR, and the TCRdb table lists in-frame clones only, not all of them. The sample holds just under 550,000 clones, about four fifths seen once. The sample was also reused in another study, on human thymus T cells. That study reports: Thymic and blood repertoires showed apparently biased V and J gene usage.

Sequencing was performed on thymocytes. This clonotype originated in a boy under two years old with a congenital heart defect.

In DNA, the CDR3 is TGTGCCAGCAGCCCTACTAGCGGGAGATCGGATACGCAGTATTTT. Amino acids: CASSPTSGRSDTQYF. The chain recombines TRBV7-8 with TRBJ2-3, with 11 bases aligning to TRBD2. The germline gives CDR1 SGHVS, CDR2 FQNEAQ. The ends lost 5 bases at V and 6 bases at J; junction bases unmatched: 7. CDR3 length: 15 residues.